This note documents a single T cell receptor beta chain sequence. Germline assignment: CDR1 GTSNPN and CDR2 SVGIG (reference sequence). The CDR3 sequence is 19 residues long. Trimming took 5 bases from V and 5 from J; bases not matched to a gene: 17. The data originate from a study of blood T cell repertoires in COVID-19. Study at large: Nucleic acid was either cDNA or gDNA, and it came from T cells, B-cell-depleted T cells, or PBMCs.

As originally analysed: Nucleated cell number was recorded as an estimate derived from reference gene primer amplification. Assay: immunoSEQ multiplex PCR; the TCRdb copy retains only in-frame clones and omits some. The DNA gave D and trimming, while V, J and clone size come from that table. The repertoire holds 30,000 to 45,000 clones, with about nine tenths as singletons. Sample: peripheral blood. The V call is TRBV30, the J call TRBJ2-1; TRBD2 aligns across 14 bases. The source of this sequence is a human donor in a cohort sampled during active COVID-19. For the CDR3, the DNA is TGTGCCTGGGGACAGGGGGGACTAGCGGGAGCACTTCGCCACAATGAGCAGTTCTTC. Protein product: CAWGQGGLAGALRHNEQFF. Full variable domain (outside the CDR3, taken from reference TRBV30 and TRBJ2-1): SQTIHQWPATLVQPVGSPLSLECTVEGTSNPNLYWYRQAAGRGLQLLFYSVGIGQISSEVPQNLSASRPQDRQFILSSKKLLLSDSGFYLCAWGQGGLAGALRHNEQFFGPGTRLTVL.